These 28 T cell receptor beta chains were sequenced from one sample in a study of CD8+ T cells in alopecia areata. RNA, once extracted, was reverse transcribed into cDNA for use as the sequencing template. The assay was immunoSEQ multiplex PCR, and TCRdb's table has in-frame clones only and misses some. The top ten clones hold approximately 10% of a sample with some 4,200 clones, about three fifths of them seen once. Treatment indicated: oral pan-JAK inhibitor, 5-10 mg twice daily. Peripheral blood and lesional scalp punch biopsies were taken from alopecia areata patients. This material consisted of skin, taken at week 4, from a patient treated with tofacitinib. The origin of the receptors is a human donor with alopecia areata.

The rearrangement links TRBV5-1 to TRBJ2-2, with TRBD1 identical over 8 bases. CDR1 SGHRS and CDR2 YFSETQ come from the germline V gene. Germline trimming cut 3 bases from V and 1 base from J; bases unmatched to any gene: 5. The CDR3 is 16 residues long. The DNA for the CDR3 is TGCGCCAGCAGCTCGGGGACAGGCGTGAACACCGGGGAGCTGTTTTTT. As protein: CASSSGTGVNTGELFF. The full variable domain, completed using reference TRBV5-1 and TRBJ2-2, is KAGVTQTPRYLIKTRGQQVTLSCSPISGHRSVSWYQQTPGQGLQFLFEYFSETQRNKGNFPGRFSGRQFSNSRSEMNVSTLELGDSALYLCASSSGTGVNTGELFFGEGSRLTVL.

The rearrangement uses TRBV19 and TRBJ2-1, with no clear D. V lost 0 bases and J lost 0, with 12 bases in between. CDR1 and CDR2 (germline): LNHDA, SQIVND (reference sequence). This CDR3 has 17 amino acids. The CDR3 DNA sequence: TGTGCCAGTAGTATAGATCCCAGTTTGTACTCCTACAATGAGCAGTTCTTC. This sequence encodes CASSIDPSLYSYNEQFF. Together with reference TRBV19 and TRBJ2-1, the CDR3 gives the full variable domain: DGGITQSPKYLFRKEGQNVTLSCEQNLNHDAMYWYRQDPGQGLRLIYYSQIVNDFQKGDIAEGYSVSREKKESFPLTVTSAQKNPTAFYLCASSIDPSLYSYNEQFFGPGTRLTVL.

Regarding this clone: A junction boundary mismatches the germline segment, possibly from a read error. The chain carries TRBV5-1 and TRBJ2-3; 10 bases map to TRBD1. From germline, CDR1 is SGHRS and CDR2 YFSETQ. The CDR3 is made up of 14 amino acids. CDR3 residues: CASTRTGGTDTQYF. CDR3 nucleotides: TGTGCCAGCACCCGGACAGGGGGTACAGATACGCAGTATTTT.

This clone showed up just a few times. The chain carries TRBV6-1 and TRBJ1-2; D gene unclear. Trimming took 5 bases from V and 9 from J, leaving 10 bases between them. The V gene's germline CDR1 is MNHNS and CDR2 SASEGT. This CDR3 is 11 amino acids long. This CDR3 reads CASSFGLSYTF. The CDR3 nucleotides are TGTGCCAGCAGTTTTGGGCTGAGCTACACCTTC.

This clone was seen a handful of times. This sequence joins TRBV6-5 and TRBJ2-1, with TRBD2 matching 14 bases. The CDR3 covers 15 residues. Germline V lookup: CDR1 MNHEY, CDR2 SVGAGI. V gave up 8 bases and J gave up 8 bases; unmatched junction bases: 8. The CDR3 reads CASEGLAGVGYEQFF. In nucleotides, the CDR3 is TGTGCCAGCGAGGGACTAGCGGGAGTGGGCTATGAGCAGTTCTTC.

The chain links TRBV30 to TRBJ2-5, with D possibly matching TRBD2 (6 bases). CDR1 GTSNPN and CDR2 SVGIG come from the germline V gene (reference sequence). The CDR3 runs to 11 residues. V dropped 3 bases and J dropped 9 bases, with 11 bases sitting between them. CDR3 DNA sequence: TGTGCCTGGAGCGCCGGGGAGGCCCAGTACTTC. It yields the protein CAWSAGEAQYF.

The chain is built from TRBV4-2 and TRBJ2-7; 9 nucleotides align to TRBD1. V was pared by 4 bases and J by 4 bases, with 17 bases of the junction left unmatched. CDR1 and CDR2 (germline): LGHNA, YNFKEQ. The CDR3 extends over 18 amino acids. In nucleotides, the CDR3 is TGTGCCAGCAGCCTCTCTCACACAGGGGGCGTTTATGGGTACGAGCAGTACTTC. Encoded protein: CASSLSHTGGVYGYEQYF.

The chain joins TRBV5-1 to TRBJ2-1, with D perhaps matching TRBD2 (5 bases). The CDR3 runs to 12 residues. Germline CDR1 reads SGHRS; CDR2 reads YFSETQ. V dropped 0 bases and J dropped 9 bases, with 7 bases sitting between them. The CDR3 spells CASSLVGSEQFF. The CDR3 coding sequence is TGCGCCAGCAGCTTGGTTGGGAGTGAGCAGTTCTTC.

V is TRBV7-2 and J is TRBJ2-3; 9 bases fit TRBD2. Germline trimming cut 5 bases from V and 3 bases from J; bases unmatched to any gene: 15. This CDR3 contains 18 residues. Germline V gene sequence: CDR1 SGHTA, CDR2 FQGNSA. The CDR3 here is CASSGTPGAGGPTDTQYF. CDR3 coding DNA: TGTGCCAGCAGCGGTACCCCGGGTGCGGGAGGGCCAACAGATACGCAGTATTTT.

The rearrangement joins TRBV7-3 to TRBJ2-6; 9 bases agree with TRBD1. The CDR3 consists of 20 residues. Germline CDR1 reads SGHTA; CDR2 reads FQGTGA. V shed 5 bases and J 1 base; nucleotides not matched to a gene: 15. The CDR3 loop reads CASSPKAPGQGMSGANVLTF. The CDR3 DNA is TGTGCCAGCAGCCCTAAGGCCCCGGGACAGGGCATGTCTGGGGCCAACGTCCTGACTTTC. Together with reference TRBV7-3 and TRBJ2-6, the CDR3 gives the full variable domain: GAGVSQTPSNKVTEKGKYVELRCDPISGHTALYWYRQSLGQGPEFLIYFQGTGAADDSGLPNDRFFAVRPEGSVSTLKIQRTERGDSAVYLCASSPKAPGQGMSGANVLTFGAGSRLTVL.

The chain joins TRBV10-2 to TRBJ2-3; TRBD2 aligns across 9 bases. Germline lookup yields CDR1 WSHSY and CDR2 SAAADI. Germline trimming cut 3 bases from V and 6 bases from J; bases unmatched to any gene: 10. This CDR3 contains 16 residues. This chain's CDR3 is CASSDPNSGSSDTQYF. The DNA for the CDR3 is TGCGCCAGCAGTGACCCAAATAGCGGGAGTAGCGATACGCAGTATTTT.

This clone showed up just once. The chain couples TRBV29-1 to TRBJ2-5; D remains unclear. There are 12 residues in the CDR3. V was clipped by 5 bases and J by 2 bases, with 9 bases between them. CDR1 and CDR2 (germline): SQVTM, ANQGSEA. In DNA, the CDR3 is TGCAGCGTTTATAATAGACAAGAGACCCAGTACTTC. Protein product: CSVYNRQETQYF.

Turning to this clone: The junction and the germline gene differ at one end; a read error may be behind it. The rearrangement joins TRBV6-5 to TRBJ2-1, with TRBD2 matching over 8 bases. CDR1 MNHEY and CDR2 SVGAGI come from the germline V gene. The CDR3 has 12 amino acids. CDR3 sequence reads: CGAGVKINEQFF. The DNA for the CDR3 is TGCGGAGCGGGAGTTAAAATCAATGAGCAGTTCTTC.

V gene TRBV6-1 combines with J gene TRBJ1-1, with 7 positions matching TRBD1. The CDR3 is 16 residues long. Germline V gives CDR1 MNHNS, CDR2 SASEGT. V dropped 0 bases and J dropped 3; count of bases not matched to a gene: 7. This CDR3 is CASSEAPYRGYTEAFF. The CDR3 DNA reads TGTGCCAGCAGTGAAGCCCCCTACAGGGGATACACTGAAGCTTTCTTT.

The V gene is TRBV7-9, the J gene TRBJ2-7; D gene uncertain. V lost 3 bases and J lost 5, with 5 bases in between. The germline gives CDR1 SEHNR, CDR2 FQNEAQ (reference sequence). The CDR3 is 11 amino acids. CDR3 nucleotides: TGTGCCAGCAGCTTTACCAACGAGCAGTACTTC. It translates to CASSFTNEQYF.

V gene TRBV4-2 combines with J gene TRBJ2-5; a possible D gene is TRBD2 (6 bases). Germline CDR1 LGHNA, CDR2 YNFKEQ. This CDR3 spans 14 amino acids. V was trimmed by 2 bases and J by 0 bases, leaving 7 bases between them. The CDR3 nucleotides read TGTGCCAGCAGCCAACCGGGAGACCAAGAGACCCAGTACTTC. This sequence encodes CASSQPGDQETQYF.

The J gene is TRBJ2-5, the V gene TRBV7-9, with D possibly matching TRBD2 (6 bases). Looked up from germline, CDR1 is SEHNR and CDR2 is FQNEAQ (reference sequence). Trimming removed 7 bases from V and 5 bases from J, with 17 bases in between. The CDR3 contains 14 residues. The DNA for the CDR3 is TGTGCCAGCACCGCTGACGGACTAAGGGAGACCCAGTACTTC. This translates into CASTADGLRETQYF. Full variable domain (remainder filled in from reference TRBV7-9 and TRBJ2-5): DTGVSQNPRHKITKRGQNVTFRCDPISEHNRLYWYRQTLGQGPEFLTYFQNEAQLEKSRLLSDRFSAERPKGSFSTLEIQRTEQGDSAMYLCASTADGLRETQYFGPGTRLLVL.

The V call is TRBV27, the J call TRBJ2-1, with a weak D call TRBD2 (5 bases). The V end lost 2 bases, the J end lost 8 bases, and 22 bases lay between the germline ends. This CDR3 contains 17 residues. CDR1 is MNHEY and CDR2 is SMNVEV in the germline V gene (reference sequence). The DNA of the CDR3 is TGTGCCAGCAGTTTAGGATTGGGAGATCCGGGTTATGATGAGCAGTTCTTC. It yields the protein CASSLGLGDPGYDEQFF.

The chain joins TRBV28 to TRBJ1-1; D is possibly TRBD1 (5 bases). The germline gives CDR1 MDHEN, CDR2 SYDVKM. Trimming took off 8 bases at V and 13 bases at J, with 14 bases between the two ends. CDR3 length equals 10 residues. The CDR3 DNA reads as TGTGCCAGCGGGGACCTGGAGGGTTTCTTT. This codes for CASGDLEGFF.

This clone was detected a few times. V is TRBV7-2 and J is TRBJ1-5; 7 nucleotides align to TRBD1. The length of the CDR3 is 16 residues. The J segment lost 6 bases and the V segment lost 5 bases, leaving 13 bases of the junction unmatched. Looked up from germline, CDR1 is SGHTA and CDR2 is FQGNSA. Written as DNA, the CDR3 is TGTGCCAGCAGCGCCGGCACAGGGGCGCAGGGTCAGCCCCAGCATTTT. Translating gives CASSAGTGAQGQPQHF.

V is TRBV4-2 and J is TRBJ1-2; tentatively, D is TRBD1 (6 bases). The CDR3 loop spans 16 amino acids. Trimming shortened V by 0 bases and J by 6 bases, and 17 bases separated the two germline ends. CDR1 LGHNA and CDR2 YNFKEQ come from the germline V gene. The CDR3 protein is CASSQDKTGLLDGYTF. CDR3 nucleotides: TGTGCCAGCAGCCAAGATAAAACAGGGCTTTTGGATGGCTACACCTTC.

This clone was observed a few times. This chain links TRBV5-3 with TRBJ2-1; 13 nucleotides line up with TRBD2. TRBV5-3 is classed as an ORF, of uncertain function. J lost 4 bases, V lost 4 bases, and 14 bases had no gene match. This CDR3 comprises 19 residues. The CDR3 coding sequence is TGTGCCAGAAGCCGGGCTGGGACTAGCGGGATTGTCTCTTACAATGAGCAGTTCTTC. This codes for CARSRAGTSGIVSYNEQFF.

This clone is large in the sample. This chain uses TRBV7-2 with TRBJ1-5, with 7 positions matching TRBD1. Per germline, CDR1 SGHTA and CDR2 FQGNSA. The junction had 7 bases not matched to a gene; V was cut back by 5 bases and J by 3 bases. The CDR3 runs 15 residues. The CDR3 nucleotides read TGTGCCAGCAGCGCAACAGGGGTCTCCAATCAGCCCCAGCATTTT. Its translation is CASSATGVSNQPQHF.

This rearrangement joins TRBV6-1 to TRBJ1-3; D is perhaps TRBD1 (6 bases). The germline CDR1 and CDR2 sequences are MNHNS and SASEGT. The V and J ends lost 8 bases and 0 bases respectively, with 14 bases between them. This CDR3 is built from 15 residues. CDR3 loop: CASRETGSSGNTIYF. In DNA, the CDR3 is TGTGCCAGCCGAGAGACAGGAAGCTCTGGAAACACCATATATTTT.

The DNA for the CDR3 is TGTGCCAGCAGCATTGGACAGGGGGCCTCTGGAAACACCATATATTTT. Residues: CASSIGQGASGNTIYF. This rearrangement joins TRBV5-8 to TRBJ1-3, with 11 positions matching TRBD1. Trimming cost V 4 bases and J 0 bases; bases outside gene matches: 3. From germline, CDR1 is SGHTS and CDR2 YDEGEE. This CDR3 is built from 16 residues.

The chain joins TRBV6-5 to TRBJ2-1; D remains ambiguous. The ends were cut back, 5 bases at V and 0 bases at J, with 8 bases in the middle. The CDR3 extends over 14 amino acids. Germline V gene lookup returns CDR1 MNHEY and CDR2 SVGAGI. The CDR3 DNA reads as TGTGCCAGCAGTCCTAGGAGCTCCTACAATGAGCAGTTCTTC. Protein: CASSPRSSYNEQFF.

This clone was detected a few times. The rearrangement joins TRBV7-9 to TRBJ2-7, with D perhaps TRBD1 (6 bases). CDR3 length equals 14 residues. The germline gives CDR1 SEHNR, CDR2 FQNEAQ (reference sequence). V lost 5 bases and J lost 2, with 13 bases in between. CDR3 loop: CASSPSTGPYEQYF. As DNA, the CDR3 is TGTGCCAGCAGCCCGTCGACAGGACCCTACGAGCAGTACTTC.

Only one count was recorded for this clone. The rearrangement links TRBV4-1 to TRBJ2-7; D is uncertain. V lost 2 bases, J lost 2 bases, and 19 bases lay in between. There are 17 residues in the CDR3. CDR1 and CDR2 (germline): MGHRA, YSYEKL. CDR3 nucleotide sequence: TGCGCCAGCAGCCAACCTCACACCTCCCTCAATCCCTACGAGCAGTACTTC. This encodes CASSQPHTSLNPYEQYF.